A single sample is the source of the 27 T cell receptor beta chains below, sequenced in a study of T cell repertoires in cytomegalovirus infection. Antigens for these TCRs are unknown. TCRdb recomputed calls from the reads with MiXCR, one row per CDR3 protein. The data hold roughly 340,000 distinct CDR3 sequences, with approximately 32% observed a single time. Sequencing was performed on cultured PBMCs, taken from culture after CMV antigen stimulation. All receptors derive from a human donor in good health (CMV status not recorded). Some clones in this sample may be carry-over from other donors' samples.

This clonotype came up a few times. V and J are TRBV5-5 and TRBJ2-1; 7 bases match TRBD2. Germline V lookup: CDR1 SGHKS, CDR2 YYEKEE (reference sequence). CDR3 length equals 15 residues. Losses at the gene ends were 4 bases for V and 6 bases for J; bases not matched to a gene: 10. This chain's CDR3 is CASSRIATSPNEQFF. For the CDR3, the DNA is TGTGCCAGCAGCCGAATCGCGACTAGCCCCAATGAGCAGTTCTTC.

The table lists this clonotype with many counts. The gene calls are TRBV7-2 and TRBJ2-3; the D gene could be TRBD1 or TRBD2 (5 bases each). V gave up 10 bases and J gave up 4 bases, with 18 bases separating them. Germline-derived CDR1 and CDR2 are SGHTA and FQGNSA. CDR3 length: 14 residues. CDR3 region: CATMRGGSADTQYF. For the CDR3, the DNA is TGTGCCACCATGAGGGGCGGTTCGGCAGATACGCAGTATTTT.

This chain connects TRBV20-1 to TRBJ1-5; TRBD1 might be the D (5 bases). Per germline, CDR1 DFQATT and CDR2 SNEGSKA (reference sequence). The V gene lost 3 bases and the J gene lost 2 bases, with 11 bases spanning the gap. The CDR3 contains 14 residues. Written as DNA, the CDR3 is TGCAGTGCTAGTGCCGGGGGTCGCAATCAGCCCCAGCATTTT. Protein sequence: CSASAGGRNQPQHF.

This rearrangement joins TRBV27 to TRBJ1-2, with a possible D match to TRBD1 (5 bases). This CDR3 comprises 15 residues. Germline-derived CDR1 and CDR2 are MNHEY and SMNVEV (reference sequence). The ends were cut back, 5 bases at V and 8 bases at J, with 21 bases in the middle. The CDR3 region is CASSPAGLRGLGYTF. The CDR3, as DNA: TGTGCCAGCAGTCCCGCGGGGTTGCGGGGACTCGGCTACACCTTC.

The chain is built from TRBV12-3 or TRBV12-4 and TRBJ2-2; 10 bases are shared with TRBD2. Trimming at V came to 5 bases and at J to 3 bases, leaving 6 bases not matched to a gene. The CDR3 length is 16 residues. CDR3 protein: CASSPRTSGYTGELFF. CDR3 nucleotides: TGTGCCAGCAGTCCTCGGACTAGCGGATACACCGGGGAGCTGTTTTTT.

This clonotype was observed a handful of times. The chain carries TRBV4-1 and TRBJ2-5, with 7 bases that match TRBD1. This CDR3 spans 15 amino acids. V lost 1 base, J lost 3 bases, and 5 bases stayed unmatched. Germline V gene lookup returns CDR1 MGHRA and CDR2 YSYEKL. Here the CDR3 reads CASSQVRDREETQYF. CDR3 DNA sequence: TGCGCCAGCAGCCAAGTCCGCGACAGGGAAGAGACCCAGTACTTC.

This clonotype was seen more than once but under ten times. The chain is built from TRBV11-2 and TRBJ2-1; TRBD1 or TRBD2 may be the D gene (7 bases each). The CDR3 runs 14 residues. V was pared by 3 bases and J by 8 bases, with 14 bases between. CDR1 and CDR2 from the germline V gene are SGHAT and FQNNGV. CDR3 sequence (DNA): TGTGCCAGCAGCTTCGACAGGGAGGGGGATGAGCAGTTCTTC. It translates to CASSFDREGDEQFF.

This clonotype was found a few times. V and J are TRBV28 and TRBJ2-2, with D possibly matching TRBD1 (5 bases). V lost 5 bases and J 1 base, leaving 14 bases between the germline ends. The germline V gene has CDR1 MDHEN and CDR2 SYDVKM. This CDR3 contains 16 residues. For the CDR3, the DNA is TGTGCCAGCAGTCCACCAGGGTTGGGGAACACCGGGGAGCTGTTTTTT. Protein: CASSPPGLGNTGELFF.

The chain has TRBV20-1 and TRBJ2-7; D perhaps matches TRBD1 (6 bases). The germline V gene encodes CDR1 DFQATT and CDR2 SNEGSKA (reference sequence). The V and J ends lost 7 bases and 6 bases respectively, with 13 bases between them. The CDR3 totals 11 residues. The CDR3 is CSGALGGEQYF. In DNA, the CDR3 is TGCAGTGGGGCACTAGGGGGCGAGCAGTACTTC.

CDR3 sequence reads: CSARDSGGYGYTF. The CDR3 DNA follows: TGCAGTGCTAGAGATTCAGGGGGCTATGGCTACACCTTC. The chain couples TRBV20-1 to TRBJ1-2; 7 nucleotides match TRBD1. Per the germline V gene, CDR1 is DFQATT and CDR2 is SNEGSKA (reference sequence). CDR3 length: 13 residues. Trimming at V came to 0 bases and at J to 4 bases, leaving 2 bases not matched to a gene.

This clonotype appeared many times. The gene calls are TRBV19 and TRBJ1-2; no firm D call. V was trimmed by 3 bases and J by 4 bases, leaving 18 bases between them. The CDR3 has 16 amino acids. Germline CDR1 is LNHDA and CDR2 is SQIVND (reference sequence). This CDR3 reads CASSMGLAEPLYGYTF. The CDR3 region has the DNA TGTGCCAGTAGTATGGGGTTGGCAGAACCACTCTATGGCTACACCTTC.

This rearrangement joins TRBV2 to TRBJ1-2; 9 bases fit TRBD1. Germline CDR1 SNHLY, CDR2 FYNNEI. The CDR3 length is 12 residues. The V and J ends lost 7 bases and 9 bases, in that order; junction bases with no gene match: 6. In DNA form, the CDR3 reads TGTGCCAGCATAAGGGACAGGGTGCGCTACACCTTC. Translated, it gives CASIRDRVRYTF.

This clonotype was observed a few times. The V call is TRBV4-1, the J call TRBJ1-4; 12 bases fit TRBD1. The V gene end was trimmed by 4 bases and the J gene end by 7 bases; junction bases not matched to a gene: 13. This CDR3 contains 18 residues. Germline lookup yields CDR1 MGHRA and CDR2 YSYEKL. The CDR3 DNA reads as TGCGCCAGCAGCCCGATGGGGACAGGGGGCGCGATGGCTGAAAAACTGTTTTTT. Its translation: CASSPMGTGGAMAEKLFF.

The chain has TRBV5-6 and TRBJ2-3, with 7 bases that match TRBD1. J lost 4 bases, V lost 6 bases, and 11 bases had no gene match. Germline V gives CDR1 SGHDT, CDR2 YYEEEE. The CDR3 sequence is 15 residues long. In DNA, the CDR3 is TGTGCCAGCACCCCAGACAGGGCATGGGCAGATACGCAGTATTTT. Its protein is CASTPDRAWADTQYF. Together with reference TRBV5-6 and TRBJ2-3, the CDR3 gives the full variable domain: DAGVTQSPTHLIKTRGQQVTLRCSPKSGHDTVSWYQQALGQGPQFIFQYYEEEERQRGNFPDRFSGHQFPNYSSELNVNALLLGDSALYLCASTPDRAWADTQYFGPGTRLTVL.

V gene TRBV7-2 combines with J gene TRBJ1-5, with D perhaps TRBD1 (5 bases). The germline gives CDR1 SGHTA, CDR2 FQGNSA. With 8 bases removed from V and 2 bases from J, the gap between germline ends came to 10 bases. The length of the CDR3 is 13 residues. CDR3 nucleotide sequence: TGTGCCAGCGCGACAGACCGCAATCAGCCCCAGCATTTT. As protein: CASATDRNQPQHF.

The sample holds a few counts of this clonotype. The genes are TRBV20-1 and TRBJ2-7; D gene unclear. V was trimmed by 8 bases and J by 5 bases, leaving 4 bases between them. The CDR3 covers 8 residues. CDR1 is DFQATT, CDR2 SNEGSKA, per germline (reference sequence). In DNA, the CDR3 is TGCAGTCCAAACGAGCAGTACTTC. This translates into CSPNEQYF.

The gene calls are TRBV9 and TRBJ2-1, with D unresolved. V was shortened by 4 bases and J by 1 base, with 12 bases between the two germline ends. The CDR3 contains 15 residues. CDR1 SGDLS and CDR2 YYNGEE come from the germline V gene. The CDR3 sequence: CASSPETGSYNEQFF. The CDR3 DNA reads as TGTGCCAGCAGCCCTGAAACTGGGTCCTACAATGAGCAGTTCTTC. Using reference TRBV9 and TRBJ2-1 for the parts outside the CDR3, the full variable domain is DSGVTQTPKHLITATGQRVTLRCSPRSGDLSVYWYQQSLDQGLQFLIQYYNGEERAKGNILERFSAQQFPDLHSELNLSSLELGDSALYFCASSPETGSYNEQFFGPGTRLTVL.

The count of this clonotype is one. The gene calls are TRBV19 and TRBJ1-5; D perhaps matches TRBD1 (5 bases). Germline CDR1 and CDR2: LNHDA and SQIVND (reference sequence). The CDR3 totals 15 residues. Trimming pared 5 bases from V and 4 bases from J, leaving 15 bases between. The CDR3 protein is CASSPRGTGNQPQHF. CDR3 nucleotides: TGTGCCAGTAGTCCCCGGGGGACCGGGAATCAGCCCCAGCATTTT.

The V gene is TRBV7-2, the J gene TRBJ2-3; TRBD1 aligns across 7 bases. In germline, CDR1 is SGHTA, CDR2 FQGNSA. The CDR3 consists of 16 residues. V lost 5 bases, J lost 0 bases, and 8 bases stayed unmatched. The CDR3 nucleotides are TGTGCCAGCAGCCCCGACAGGGCCTCTAGCACAGATACGCAGTATTTT. Encoded protein: CASSPDRASSTDTQYF. The whole variable domain, remainder taken from reference TRBV7-2 and TRBJ2-3, is GAGVSQSPSNKVTEKGKDVELRCDPISGHTALYWYRQSLGQGLEFLIYFQGNSAPDKSGLPSDRFSAERTGGSVSTLTIQRTQQEDSAVYLCASSPDRASSTDTQYFGPGTRLTVL.

This clonotype has more than one count but fewer than ten. The chain has TRBV10-2 and TRBJ1-3, with TRBD1 matching 7 bases. Germline V gene sequence: CDR1 WSHSY, CDR2 SAAADI. The CDR3 covers 13 residues. V trimming: 7 bases; J trimming: 3 bases; junction bases outside the gene matches: 3. CDR3 sequence reads: CASTGQDGNTIYF. The CDR3 DNA reads TGCGCCAGCACCGGACAGGATGGAAACACCATATATTTT.

J is TRBJ1-3 and V is TRBV6-8; no reliable D call. Trimming shortened V by 9 bases and J by 4 bases, and 22 bases separated the two germline ends. Germline assignment: CDR1 MNHGY and CDR2 SAAAGT. There are 16 residues in the CDR3. The CDR3 loop reads CASRPGVLMGGNTIYF. The CDR3 DNA reads as TGTGCCAGTCGACCCGGGGTATTAATGGGGGGAAACACCATATATTTT.

V usage is TRBV24-1 and J usage is TRBJ2-5; 7 nucleotides match TRBD2. CDR1 and CDR2 (germline): KGHDR, SFDVKD. Germline trimming cut 5 bases from V and 5 bases from J; bases unmatched to any gene: 7. This CDR3 region has 14 residues. In nucleotides, the CDR3 is TGTGCCACCAGTGGGGCGGGAGAAGTGGAGACCCAGTACTTC. Translating it yields CATSGAGEVETQYF.

The V and J genes are TRBV2 and TRBJ1-5; TRBD1 aligns across 8 bases. V dropped 4 bases and J dropped 1; count of bases not matched to a gene: 3. From germline, CDR1 is SNHLY and CDR2 FYNNEI. CDR3 length: 15 amino acids. The chain's CDR3 is CASSGTGISNQPQHF. DNA of the CDR3: TGTGCCAGCAGTGGGACAGGGATAAGCAATCAGCCCCAGCATTTT.

This clonotype has just a few counts. This chain uses TRBV27 with TRBJ2-5; TRBD2 matches at 7 bases. The ends lost 4 bases at V and 2 bases at J; junction bases unmatched: 7. The CDR3 has 15 residues. From germline, CDR1 is MNHEY and CDR2 SMNVEV (reference sequence). The CDR3, as DNA: TGTGCCAGCAGTTCGACCCCGGGACTACAAGAGACCCAGTACTTC. This gives the protein CASSSTPGLQETQYF.

This clonotype was detected a few times. This chain connects TRBV4-2 to TRBJ1-1; unclear D gene. The CDR3 runs 17 residues. Germline V lookup: CDR1 LGHNA, CDR2 YNFKEQ. V gave up 7 bases and J gave up 0 bases, with 21 bases separating them. In nucleotides, the CDR3 is TGTGCCAGCATCCCAAACCCAGACGGATTAGTGAACACTGAAGCTTTCTTT. As protein: CASIPNPDGLVNTEAFF.

This clonotype was found a few times. The chain recombines TRBV19 with TRBJ1-1; 7 bases are a match to TRBD1. The CDR3 consists of 14 residues. In germline, CDR1 is LNHDA, CDR2 SQIVND (reference sequence). With V trimmed by 9 bases and J by 3 bases, 10 bases remained unmatched. The CDR3 DNA is TGTGCCAGCACCTACAGGGGTTGGTACACTGAAGCTTTCTTT. This encodes CASTYRGWYTEAFF.

This sequence joins TRBV7-3 and TRBJ2-1, with 8 bases identical to TRBD2. The V segment lost 3 bases and the J segment 11 bases; nucleotides outside the gene matches: 3. The germline gives CDR1 SGHTA, CDR2 FQGTGA. This CDR3 has 12 amino acids. DNA for the CDR3: TGTGCCAGCAGCTTCGGGACTAGTCAGCAGTTCTTC. Protein: CASSFGTSQQFF.